The clone carrying this T cell receptor beta chain was observed a few times. Its antigen is unidentified. This CDR3 has 11 residues. Germline CDR1 SQVTM, CDR2 ANQGSEA. V lost 7 bases to trimming and J lost 4 bases; unmatched junction nucleotides: 2. It was via CD45RO/CCR7/CD25/CD127/CD95/CD27 that CD4+ naive, central memory, regulatory and stem cell-like memory cells were sorted. Investigators reverse transcribed all isolated RNA, so they sequenced expressed TCRB transcripts. TCRdb keeps only in-frame clones here, not all; method: immunoSEQ multiplex PCR. Of about 640,000 clones listed, under 15% are singletons. This sample is drawn from a study of beta chain features in type 1 diabetes. General study points: Moderate but significant shortening of TCRB CDR3s was recorded in all four CD4+ subsets from Type 1 diabetes patients. Small HLA sub-analyses could not settle whether HLA shapes TCRB rearrangement.

The sequence came from a man aged 25-45 years with type 1 diabetes. The gene calls are TRBV29-1 and TRBJ2-3, with 7 nucleotides matching TRBD2. Material for sequencing was naive CD4+ T cells from blood. The CDR3 region has the DNA TGCAGCGCAGCGGGGTCAGATACGCAGTATTTT. Translation: CSAAGSDTQYF.